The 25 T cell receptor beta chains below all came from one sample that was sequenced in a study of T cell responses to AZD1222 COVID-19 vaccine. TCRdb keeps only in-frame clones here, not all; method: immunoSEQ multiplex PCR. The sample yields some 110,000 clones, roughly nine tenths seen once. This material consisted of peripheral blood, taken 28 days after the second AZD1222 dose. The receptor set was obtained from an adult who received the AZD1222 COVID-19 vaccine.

CDR3 bases: TGCGCCAGCAGCCAAACTACAGGCAGGGCCTACGAGCAGTACTTC. It translates to CASSQTTGRAYEQYF. This chain uses TRBV4-3 with TRBJ2-7; perhaps TRBD1 as D (5 bases). CDR3 length: 15 amino acids. Trimming shortened V by 2 bases and J by 2 bases, and 13 bases separated the two germline ends. The V gene's germline CDR1 is LGHNA and CDR2 YSLEER.

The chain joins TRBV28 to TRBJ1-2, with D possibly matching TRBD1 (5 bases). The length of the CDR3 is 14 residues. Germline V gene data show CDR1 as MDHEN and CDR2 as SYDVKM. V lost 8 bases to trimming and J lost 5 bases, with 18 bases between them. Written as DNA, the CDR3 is TGTGCCAGCGCTGGGGCCGGGTTCGAATATGGCTACACCTTC. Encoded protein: CASAGAGFEYGYTF.

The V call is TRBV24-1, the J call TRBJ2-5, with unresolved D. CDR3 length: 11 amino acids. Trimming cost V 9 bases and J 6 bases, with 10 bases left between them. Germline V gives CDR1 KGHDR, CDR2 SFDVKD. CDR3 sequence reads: CATALGKTQYF. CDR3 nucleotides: TGTGCCACCGCCTTAGGGAAGACCCAGTACTTC.

CDR3 coding DNA: TGTGCCAGCAGCCAAGATCCGGCTAGCTACGAGCAGTACTTC. This translates into CASSQDPASYEQYF. The rearrangement joins TRBV3-1 (or the pseudogene TRBV3-2) to TRBJ2-7; D call uncertain. This CDR3 region has 14 residues. Trimming took 0 bases from V and 3 from J, leaving 9 bases between them. Germline loops: CDR1 LGHDT, CDR2 YNNKEL (reference sequence).

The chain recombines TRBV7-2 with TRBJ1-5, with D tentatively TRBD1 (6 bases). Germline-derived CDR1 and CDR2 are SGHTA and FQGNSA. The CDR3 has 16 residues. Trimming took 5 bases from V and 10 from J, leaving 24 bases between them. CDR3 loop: CASSLSGGEPSLPQHF. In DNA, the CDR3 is TGTGCCAGCAGCCTCAGCGGGGGCGAACCAAGTTTACCCCAGCATTTT.

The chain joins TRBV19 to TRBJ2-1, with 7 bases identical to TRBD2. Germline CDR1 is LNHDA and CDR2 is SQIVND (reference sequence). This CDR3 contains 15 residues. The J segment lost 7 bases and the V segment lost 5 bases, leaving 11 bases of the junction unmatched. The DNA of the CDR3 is TGTGCCAGTAGTTCTAGCGGAGCGCTTCGAAATGAGCAGTTCTTC. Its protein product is CASSSSGALRNEQFF.

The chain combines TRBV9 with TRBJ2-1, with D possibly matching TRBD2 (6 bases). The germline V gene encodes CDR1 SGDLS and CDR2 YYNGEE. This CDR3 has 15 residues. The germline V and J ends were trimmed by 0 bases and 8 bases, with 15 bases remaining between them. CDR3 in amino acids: CASSVGGERLDEQFF. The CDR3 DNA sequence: TGTGCCAGCAGCGTAGGGGGGGAGAGACTGGATGAGCAGTTCTTC. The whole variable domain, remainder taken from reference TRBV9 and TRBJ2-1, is DSGVTQTPKHLITATGQRVTLRCSPRSGDLSVYWYQQSLDQGLQFLIQYYNGEERAKGNILERFSAQQFPDLHSELNLSSLELGDSALYFCASSVGGERLDEQFFGPGTRLTVL.

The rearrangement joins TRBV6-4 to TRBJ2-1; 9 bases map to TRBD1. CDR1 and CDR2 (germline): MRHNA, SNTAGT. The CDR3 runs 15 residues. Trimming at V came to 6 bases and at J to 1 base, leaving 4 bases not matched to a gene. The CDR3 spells CASSSGTGSYNEQFF. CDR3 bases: TGTGCCAGCAGCTCCGGGACAGGGTCCTACAATGAGCAGTTCTTC.

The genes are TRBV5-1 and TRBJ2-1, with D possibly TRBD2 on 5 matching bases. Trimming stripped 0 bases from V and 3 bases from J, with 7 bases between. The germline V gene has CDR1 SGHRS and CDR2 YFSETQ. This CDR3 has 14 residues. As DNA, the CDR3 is TGCGCCAGCAGCTTGGGCGGGTTCTACAATGAGCAGTTCTTC. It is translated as CASSLGGFYNEQFF.

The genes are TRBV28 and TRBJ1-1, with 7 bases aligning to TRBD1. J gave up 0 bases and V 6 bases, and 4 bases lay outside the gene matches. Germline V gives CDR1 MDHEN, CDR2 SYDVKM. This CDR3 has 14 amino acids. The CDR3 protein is CASRPGQMNTEAFF. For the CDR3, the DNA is TGTGCCAGCAGACCGGGACAGATGAACACTGAAGCTTTCTTT.

Written as DNA, the CDR3 is TGTGCCAGCAGCCAAGACCCTCCCGGGAGAAGCACAGATACGCAGTATTTT. Translated, it gives CASSQDPPGRSTDTQYF. The genes are TRBV4-2 and TRBJ2-3; D is possibly TRBD2 (6 bases). CDR3 size: 17 residues. CDR1 LGHNA and CDR2 YNFKEQ come from the germline V gene. V lost 0 bases to trimming and J lost 0 bases, with 13 bases between them.

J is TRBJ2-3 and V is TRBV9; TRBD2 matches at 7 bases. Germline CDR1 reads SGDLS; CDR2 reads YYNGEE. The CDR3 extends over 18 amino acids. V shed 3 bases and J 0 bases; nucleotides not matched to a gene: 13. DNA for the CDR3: TGTGCCAGCAGCGCCCCTGGGAGGGGAGGCCCAAGCACAGATACGCAGTATTTT. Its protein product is CASSAPGRGGPSTDTQYF.

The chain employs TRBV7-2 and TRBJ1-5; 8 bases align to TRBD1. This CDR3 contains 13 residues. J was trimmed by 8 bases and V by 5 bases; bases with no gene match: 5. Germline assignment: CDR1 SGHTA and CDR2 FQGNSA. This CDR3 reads CASSLDRDKPQHF. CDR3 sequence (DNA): TGTGCCAGCAGCCTGGACAGGGACAAGCCCCAGCATTTT.

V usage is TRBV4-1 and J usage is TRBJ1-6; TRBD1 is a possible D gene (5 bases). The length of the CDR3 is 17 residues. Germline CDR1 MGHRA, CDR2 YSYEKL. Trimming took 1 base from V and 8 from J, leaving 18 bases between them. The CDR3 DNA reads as TGCGCCAGCAGCCAAGTAGGTCAGGGTGGTCTTGATTCACCCCTCCACTTT. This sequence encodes CASSQVGQGGLDSPLHF.

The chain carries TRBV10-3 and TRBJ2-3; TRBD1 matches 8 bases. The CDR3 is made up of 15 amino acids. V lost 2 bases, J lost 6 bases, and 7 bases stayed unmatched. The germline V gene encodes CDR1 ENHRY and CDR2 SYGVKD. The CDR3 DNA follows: TGTGCCATCAGTGAGGGGTCAGGGGGCTTGGATACGCAGTATTTT. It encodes CAISEGSGGLDTQYF.

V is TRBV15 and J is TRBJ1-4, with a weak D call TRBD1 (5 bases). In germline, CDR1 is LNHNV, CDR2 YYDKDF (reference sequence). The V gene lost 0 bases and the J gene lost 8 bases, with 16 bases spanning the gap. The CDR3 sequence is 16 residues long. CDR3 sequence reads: CATSRDRPGISEKLFF. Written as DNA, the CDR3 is TGTGCCACCAGCAGAGATCGCCCAGGGATAAGCGAAAAACTGTTTTTT.

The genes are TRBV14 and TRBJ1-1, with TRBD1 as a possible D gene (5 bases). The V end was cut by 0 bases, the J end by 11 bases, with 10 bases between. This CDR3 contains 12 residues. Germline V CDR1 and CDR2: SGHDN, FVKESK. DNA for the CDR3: TGTGCCAGCAGCCAAGATCGGGGGGGGGCTTTCTTT. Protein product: CASSQDRGGAFF.

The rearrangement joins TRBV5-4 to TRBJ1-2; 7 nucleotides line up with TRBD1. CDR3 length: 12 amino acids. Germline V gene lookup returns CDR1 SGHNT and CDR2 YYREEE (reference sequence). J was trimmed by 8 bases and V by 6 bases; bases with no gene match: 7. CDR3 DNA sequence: TGTGCCAGCAAGGGGGCGATCTCCGGCTACACCTTC. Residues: CASKGAISGYTF.

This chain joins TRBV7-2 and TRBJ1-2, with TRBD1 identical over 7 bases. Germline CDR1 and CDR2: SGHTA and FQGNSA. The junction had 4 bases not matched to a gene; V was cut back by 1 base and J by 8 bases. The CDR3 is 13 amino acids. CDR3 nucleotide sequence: TGTGCCAGCAGCTTAGAGGGGGCGCTCGGCTACACCTTC. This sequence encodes CASSLEGALGYTF. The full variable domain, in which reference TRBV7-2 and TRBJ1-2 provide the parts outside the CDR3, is GAGVSQSPSNKVTEKGKDVELRCDPISGHTALYWYRQSLGQGLEFLIYFQGNSAPDKSGLPSDRFSAERTGGSVSTLTIQRTQQEDSAVYLCASSLEGALGYTFGSGTRLTVV.

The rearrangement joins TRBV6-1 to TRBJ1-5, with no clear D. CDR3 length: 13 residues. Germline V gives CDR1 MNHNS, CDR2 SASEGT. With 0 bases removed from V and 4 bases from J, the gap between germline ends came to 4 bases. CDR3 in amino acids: CASSEAGNQPQHF. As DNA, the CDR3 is TGTGCCAGCAGTGAAGCTGGGAATCAGCCCCAGCATTTT.

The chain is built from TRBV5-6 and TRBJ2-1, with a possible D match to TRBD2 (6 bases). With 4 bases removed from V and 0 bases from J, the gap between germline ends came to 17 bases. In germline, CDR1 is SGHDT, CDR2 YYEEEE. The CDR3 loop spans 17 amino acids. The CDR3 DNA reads TGTGCCAGCAGCCCGTCCGGGAGAAGGGGCTCCTACAATGAGCAGTTCTTC. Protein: CASSPSGRRGSYNEQFF.

CDR3 sequence reads: CASSPSGSADTQYF. CDR3 sequence (DNA): TGTGCCAGCAGCCCTAGCGGGAGCGCAGATACGCAGTATTTT. V gene TRBV21-1 combines with J gene TRBJ2-3; TRBD2, as called in the table, went unchecked against the DNA. TRBV21-1 is recorded as a pseudogene. The CDR3 totals 14 residues.

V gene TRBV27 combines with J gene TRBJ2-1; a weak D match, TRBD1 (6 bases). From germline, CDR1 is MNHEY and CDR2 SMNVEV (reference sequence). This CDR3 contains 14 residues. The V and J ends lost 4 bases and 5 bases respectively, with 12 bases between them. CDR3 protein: CASSSPGQNNEQFF. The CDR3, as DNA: TGTGCCAGCAGTTCCCCGGGACAAAACAATGAGCAGTTCTTC.

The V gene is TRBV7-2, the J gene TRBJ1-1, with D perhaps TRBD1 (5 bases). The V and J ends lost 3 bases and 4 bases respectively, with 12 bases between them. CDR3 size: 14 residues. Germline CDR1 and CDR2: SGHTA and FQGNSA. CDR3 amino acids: CASSFKGRGTEAFF. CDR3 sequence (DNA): TGTGCCAGCAGCTTTAAGGGGCGAGGCACTGAAGCTTTCTTT.

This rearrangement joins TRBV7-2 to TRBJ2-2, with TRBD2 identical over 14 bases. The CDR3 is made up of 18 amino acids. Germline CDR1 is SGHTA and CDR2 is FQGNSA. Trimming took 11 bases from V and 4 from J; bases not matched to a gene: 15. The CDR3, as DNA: TGTGCCGTCAAGGGTGAGGGACTAGCGGGAGTGAGCACCGGGGAGCTGTTTTTT. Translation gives CAVKGEGLAGVSTGELFF.